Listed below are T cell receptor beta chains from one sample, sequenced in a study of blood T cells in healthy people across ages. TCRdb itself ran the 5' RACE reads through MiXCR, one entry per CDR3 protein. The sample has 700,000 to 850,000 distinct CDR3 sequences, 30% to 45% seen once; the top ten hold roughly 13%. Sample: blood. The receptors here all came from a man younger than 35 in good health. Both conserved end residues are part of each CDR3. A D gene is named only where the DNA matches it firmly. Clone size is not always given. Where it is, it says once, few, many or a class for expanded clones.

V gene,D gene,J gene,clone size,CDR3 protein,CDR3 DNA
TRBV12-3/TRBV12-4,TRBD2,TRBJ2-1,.,CASSPRGSGLAGIYNEQFF,TGTGCCAGCAGTCCCCGAGGGTCGGGACTAGCGGGAATATACAATGAGCAGTTCTTC
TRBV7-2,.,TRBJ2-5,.,CASSPDGRQTQYF,TGTGCCAGCAGCCCTGACGGGAGACAGACCCAGTACTTC
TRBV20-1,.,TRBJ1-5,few,CSARELGAINQPQHF,TGCAGTGCTAGAGAATTAGGGGCCATCAATCAGCCCCAGCATTTT
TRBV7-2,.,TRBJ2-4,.,CASYPGQTTFYRGYF,TGTGCCAGCTACCCTGGCCAGACAACTTTCTATAGGGGGTACTTC
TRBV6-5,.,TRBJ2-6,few,CASSPNEGTGANVLTF,TGTGCCAGCAGCCCCAATGAAGGAACTGGGGCCAACGTCCTGACTTTC
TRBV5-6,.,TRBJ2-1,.,CASTVGRAYNEQFF,TGTGCCAGCACCGTGGGCAGGGCCTACAATGAGCAGTTCTTC
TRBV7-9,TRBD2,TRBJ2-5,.,CASSLEASGGDEQYF,TGTGCCAGCAGCTTAGAGGCTAGCGGGGGGGATGAGCAGTACTTC
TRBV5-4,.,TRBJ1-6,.,CASSDNGGSYNSPLHF,TGTGCCAGCAGCGACAACGGGGGCTCCTATAATTCACCCCTCCACTTT
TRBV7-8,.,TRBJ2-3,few,CASSLDGLGNTQYF,TGTGCCAGCAGCTTAGACGGACTGGGGAATACGCAGTATTTT
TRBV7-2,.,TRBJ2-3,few,CASSLPSLHTQYF,TGTGCCAGCAGCTTACCGAGTCTCCATACGCAGTATTTT
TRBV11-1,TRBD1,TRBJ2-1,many,CASSPRDRYSYNEQFF,TGTGCCAGCAGCCCACGGGACAGATACTCCTACAATGAGCAGTTCTTC
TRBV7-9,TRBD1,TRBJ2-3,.,CASSFTGTGRIPTDTQYF,TGTGCCAGCAGCTTTACAGGGACAGGCCGTATCCCCACAGATACGCAGTATTTT
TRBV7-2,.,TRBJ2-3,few,CASSLLYSSSTDTQYF,TGTGCCAGCAGCTTACTATATTCGTCGAGCACAGATACGCAGTATTTT
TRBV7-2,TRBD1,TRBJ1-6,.,CASSNRDRPNSPLHF,TGTGCCAGCAGCAACCGGGACAGGCCAAATTCACCCCTCCACTTT
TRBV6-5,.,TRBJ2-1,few,CASSYSSSGLSSYNEQFF,TGTGCCAGCAGTTACTCTAGTTCGGGGCTGAGCTCCTACAATGAGCAGTTCTTC
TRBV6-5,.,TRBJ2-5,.,CASSSNGGWGETQYF,TGTGCCAGCAGTTCCAATGGGGGATGGGGAGAGACCCAGTACTTC
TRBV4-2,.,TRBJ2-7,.,CASSQERNPAYNEQYF,TGTGCCAGCAGCCAAGAAAGAAACCCAGCCTACAATGAGCAGTACTTC
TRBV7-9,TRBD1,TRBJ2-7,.,CASSSPSTGYYEQYF,TGTGCCAGCAGCTCTCCCTCGACAGGGTACTACGAGCAGTACTTC
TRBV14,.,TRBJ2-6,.,CASSPQESSGANVLTF,TGTGCCAGCAGCCCTCAGGAGTCCTCTGGGGCCAACGTCCTGACTTTC
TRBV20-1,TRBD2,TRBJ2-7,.,CSAPTSGGGEQYF,TGCAGTGCTCCGACTAGCGGGGGGGGCGAGCAGTACTTC